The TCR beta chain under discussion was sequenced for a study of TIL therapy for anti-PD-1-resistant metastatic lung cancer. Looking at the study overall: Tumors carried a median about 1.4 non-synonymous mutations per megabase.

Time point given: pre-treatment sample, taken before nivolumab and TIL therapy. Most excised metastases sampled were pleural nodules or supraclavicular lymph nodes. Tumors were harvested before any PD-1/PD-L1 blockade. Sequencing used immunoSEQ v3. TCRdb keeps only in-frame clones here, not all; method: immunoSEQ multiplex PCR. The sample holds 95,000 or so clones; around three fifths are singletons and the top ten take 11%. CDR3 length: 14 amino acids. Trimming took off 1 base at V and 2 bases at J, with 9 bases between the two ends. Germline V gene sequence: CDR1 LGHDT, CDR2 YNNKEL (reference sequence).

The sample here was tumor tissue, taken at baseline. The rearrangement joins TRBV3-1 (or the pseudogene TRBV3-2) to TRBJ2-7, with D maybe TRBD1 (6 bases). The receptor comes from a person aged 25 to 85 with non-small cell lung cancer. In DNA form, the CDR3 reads TGTGCCAGCAGCCAAGGACAGGCCACCTACGAGCAGTACTTC. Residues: CASSQGQATYEQYF.